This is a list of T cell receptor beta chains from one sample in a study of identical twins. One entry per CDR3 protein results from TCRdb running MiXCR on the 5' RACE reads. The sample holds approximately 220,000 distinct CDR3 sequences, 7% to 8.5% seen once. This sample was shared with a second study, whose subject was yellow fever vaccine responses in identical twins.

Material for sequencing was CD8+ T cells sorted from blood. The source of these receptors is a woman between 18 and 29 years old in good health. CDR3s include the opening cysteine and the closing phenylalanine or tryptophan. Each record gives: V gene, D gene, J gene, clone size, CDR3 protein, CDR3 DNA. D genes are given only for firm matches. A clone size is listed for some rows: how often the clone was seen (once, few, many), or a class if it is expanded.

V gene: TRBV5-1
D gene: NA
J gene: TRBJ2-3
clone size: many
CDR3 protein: CASSLRPQHRVDTDTQYF
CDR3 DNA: TGCGCCAGCAGCTTGAGACCCCAGCACAGGGTGGACACAGATACGCAGTATTTT

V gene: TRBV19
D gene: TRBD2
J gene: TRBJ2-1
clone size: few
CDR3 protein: CASSIDLLAGGLEQFF
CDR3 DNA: TGTGCCAGTAGTATAGATCTTCTAGCGGGGGGGCTTGAGCAGTTCTTC

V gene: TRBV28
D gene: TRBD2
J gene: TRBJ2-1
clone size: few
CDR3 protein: CASSLWVAGDHNEQFF
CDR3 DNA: TGTGCCAGCAGTTTATGGGTAGCGGGGGATCACAATGAGCAGTTCTTC

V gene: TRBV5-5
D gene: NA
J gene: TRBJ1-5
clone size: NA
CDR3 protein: CASSLVKSNQPQHF
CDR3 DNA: TGTGCCAGCAGCCTCGTTAAGAGCAATCAGCCCCAGCATTTT

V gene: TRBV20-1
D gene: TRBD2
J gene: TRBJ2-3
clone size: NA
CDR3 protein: CSARDGTSGSTDTQYF
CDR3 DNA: TGCAGTGCTAGAGACGGGACTAGCGGAAGCACAGATACGCAGTATTTT

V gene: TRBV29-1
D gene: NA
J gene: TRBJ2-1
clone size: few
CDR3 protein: CSVEQADHNEQFF
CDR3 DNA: TGCAGCGTTGAACAGGCCGATCACAATGAGCAGTTCTTC

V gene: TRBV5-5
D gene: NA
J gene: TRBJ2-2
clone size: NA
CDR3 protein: CASRPTGFSGTGELFF
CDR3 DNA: TGTGCCAGCAGACCCACAGGGTTTTCGGGCACCGGGGAGCTGTTTTTT

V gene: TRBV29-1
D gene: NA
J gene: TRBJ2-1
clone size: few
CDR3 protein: CSVETGQGGYNEQFF
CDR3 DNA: TGCAGCGTTGAAACGGGGCAGGGGGGGTACAATGAGCAGTTCTTC

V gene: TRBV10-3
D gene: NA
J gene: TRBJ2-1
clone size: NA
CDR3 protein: CAITSDPRREQFF
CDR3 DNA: TGTGCCATCACATCGGACCCCCGGCGGGAGCAGTTCTTC

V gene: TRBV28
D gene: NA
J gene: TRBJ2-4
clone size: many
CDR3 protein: CASSFLMIGEAPANIQYF
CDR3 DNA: TGTGCCAGCAGTTTTTTGATGATCGGGGAGGCGCCTGCGAACATTCAGTACTTC

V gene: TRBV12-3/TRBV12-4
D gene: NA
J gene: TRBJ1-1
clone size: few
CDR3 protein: CASSFLGPDTEAFF
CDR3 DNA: TGTGCCAGCAGTTTTTTAGGGCCCGACACTGAAGCTTTCTTT

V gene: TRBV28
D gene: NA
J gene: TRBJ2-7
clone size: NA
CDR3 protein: CASSLEAVMDEQYF
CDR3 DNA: TGTGCCAGCAGTCTGGAAGCGGTAATGGACGAGCAGTACTTC

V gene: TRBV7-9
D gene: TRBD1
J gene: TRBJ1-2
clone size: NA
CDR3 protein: CASSGGQGLSAYGYTF
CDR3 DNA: TGTGCCAGCAGCGGTGGACAGGGTTTAAGTGCGTATGGCTACACCTTC

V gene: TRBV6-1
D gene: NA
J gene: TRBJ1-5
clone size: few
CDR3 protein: CASSPLIGGEPQHF
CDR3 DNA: TGTGCCAGCAGTCCTCTCATAGGAGGAGAGCCCCAGCATTTT

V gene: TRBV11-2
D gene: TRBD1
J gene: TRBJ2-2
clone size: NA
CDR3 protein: CASSADGQGNTGELFF
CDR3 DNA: TGTGCCAGCAGCGCCGATGGACAGGGTAACACCGGGGAGCTGTTTTTT

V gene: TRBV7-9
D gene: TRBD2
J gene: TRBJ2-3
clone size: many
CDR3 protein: CASSLSGGATDTQYF
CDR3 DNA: TGTGCCAGCAGCTTATCCGGGGGGGCAACAGATACGCAGTATTTT

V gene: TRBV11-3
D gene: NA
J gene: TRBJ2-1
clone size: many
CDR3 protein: CASSLRRGNSYNEQFF
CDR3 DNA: TGTGCCAGCAGCTTGAGACGGGGGAACTCCTACAATGAGCAGTTCTTC

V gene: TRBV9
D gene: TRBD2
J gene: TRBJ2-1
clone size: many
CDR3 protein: CASSLEAGGSYNEQFF
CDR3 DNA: TGTGCCAGCAGCCTCGAGGCCGGGGGGTCCTACAATGAGCAGTTCTTC

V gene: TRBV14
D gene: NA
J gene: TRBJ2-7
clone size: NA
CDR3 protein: CASSPRVGQKTWGLEQYF
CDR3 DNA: TGTGCCAGCAGCCCAAGGGTGGGACAGAAGACTTGGGGACTCGAGCAGTACTTC

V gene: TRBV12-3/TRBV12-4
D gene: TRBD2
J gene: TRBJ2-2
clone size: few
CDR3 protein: CASRTNPGLAVPGELFF
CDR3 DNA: TGTGCCAGCAGAACCAATCCGGGACTAGCGGTCCCCGGGGAGCTGTTTTTT

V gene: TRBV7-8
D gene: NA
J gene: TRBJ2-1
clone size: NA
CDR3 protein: CASSSGVPYNEQFF
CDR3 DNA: TGTGCCAGCAGCTCAGGGGTGCCCTACAATGAGCAGTTCTTC

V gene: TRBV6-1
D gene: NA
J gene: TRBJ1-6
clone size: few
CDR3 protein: CASSEVPPVPLHF
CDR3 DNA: TGTGCCAGCAGTGAAGTCCCCCCTGTACCCCTCCACTTT

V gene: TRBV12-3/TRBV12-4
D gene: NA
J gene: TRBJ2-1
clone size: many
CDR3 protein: CASSFGGREQFF
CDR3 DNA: TGTGCCAGCAGTTTCGGTGGGCGTGAGCAGTTCTTC